This T cell receptor beta chain was captured in a study of T cell changes during pregnancy in multiple sclerosis. The V segment lost 5 bases and the J segment 1 base; nucleotides outside the gene matches: 4. The CDR3 consists of 15 residues. The germline V gene encodes CDR1 ENHRY and CDR2 SYGVKD. Clones were sequenced by immunoSEQ multiplex PCR, and TCRdb holds only the in-frame ones, with some missing. The sample holds about 20,000 clones, about 88% seen once. The sequenced sample was CD8+ T cells from peripheral blood mononuclear cells, obtained in the third trimester of pregnancy. The TCR was taken from a female donor in good health, enrolled as a control in a pregnancy study. The chain recombines TRBV10-3 with TRBJ1-5; TRBD1 agrees at 8 bases. The CDR3 loop is CAISSTGESNQPQHF. Written as DNA, the CDR3 is TGTGCCATCAGTTCGACAGGGGAGAGCAATCAGCCCCAGCATTTT.